What follows describes a single TCR beta chain. The assay was immunoSEQ multiplex PCR, and TCRdb's table has in-frame clones only and misses some. The sample has 390,000 or so clones, approximately 90% seen once. The germline V gene has CDR1 SNHLY and CDR2 FYNNEI. The CDR3 has 13 amino acids. The V and J ends lost 4 bases and 4 bases respectively, with 8 bases between them. The sample is drawn from a study of blood T cell repertoires in COVID-19. Overall study: Acute-phase and convalescent COVID-19 samples originated in the United States, Italy and Spain.

This chain links TRBV2 with TRBJ1-5, with D tentatively TRBD1 (6 bases). Specimen: peripheral blood. This TCR came from a woman in her 30s with active or convalescent COVID-19. The CDR3 is CASSAGANQPQHF. As DNA, the CDR3 is TGTGCCAGCAGTGCAGGGGCGAATCAGCCCCAGCATTTT. The whole variable domain, filled in from reference TRBV2 and TRBJ1-5, reads EPEVTQTPSHQVTQMGQEVILRCVPISNHLYFYWYRQILGQKVEFLVSFYNNEISEKSEIFDDQFSVERPDGSNFTLKIRSTKLEDSAMYFCASSAGANQPQHFGDGTRLSIL.